This section outlines one T cell receptor beta chain sequence together with its context. Germline-derived CDR1 and CDR2 are MDHEN and SYDVKM. The V and J ends lost 5 bases and 4 bases respectively, with 14 bases between them. The CDR3 has 14 amino acids. These data are taken from a study of T cell clones after liver transplantation. The method was immunoSEQ multiplex PCR; TCRdb's version includes in-frame clones alone and lacks a portion of them. The sample includes about 75,000 clones, less than 90% seen only once; the top ten take less than 2.5%. The clonotype comes from a human patient who received a liver transplant. The T cells may partly be graft donor cells. The sequenced sample was CD4+ T cells from blood, obtained less than 50 months after liver transplant. The chain joins TRBV28 to TRBJ1-2; no reliable D call. The CDR3 DNA sequence: TGTGCCAGCAGTATTCCACAGATAAGCTATGGCTACACCTTC. This encodes CASSIPQISYGYTF.